These T cell receptor beta chains were read from a single sample in a study of blood T cell repertoires in COVID-19. Profiled with immunoSEQ multiplex PCR; TCRdb holds only in-frame clones, not every one. This sample has a few hundred thousand clones, with around 92% found just once. The sequencing input was PBMCs or T cells enriched from blood (not recorded which). These receptors were obtained from a woman aged 25-40 years who had recovered from COVID-19. Both conserved end residues are part of each CDR3. A D gene is named only where the DNA matches it firmly. Clone size is stated in some rows and not others, as once, few, many or a class when expanded.

TRBV28	.	TRBJ1-1	TRBD1	CASSLTGVGVTEAFF	TGTGCCAGCAGTTTGACAGGGGTGGGTGTCACTGAAGCTTTCTTT
TRBV25-1	once	TRBJ2-5	.	CASSEWQGRQETQYF	TGTGCCAGCAGTGAATGGCAGGGGCGCCAAGAGACCCAGTACTTC
TRBV20-1	.	TRBJ1-2	.	CSASWHIYGYTF	TGCAGTGCTAGTTGGCACATCTATGGCTACACCTTC
TRBV3-1/TRBV3-2	.	TRBJ2-5	.	CASSQVGRRTYQETQYF	TGTGCCAGCAGCCAAGTGGGGAGGCGAACATATCAAGAGACCCAGTACTTC
TRBV27	.	TRBJ2-3	TRBD2	CASGLAGAADTQYF	TGTGCCAGCGGGCTAGCGGGGGCCGCAGATACGCAGTATTTT
TRBV27	.	TRBJ2-1	TRBD2	CASRKTGTRPYNEQFF	TGTGCCAGCAGAAAAACCGGGACTAGACCCTACAATGAGCAGTTCTTC
TRBV9	.	TRBJ2-3	TRBD2	CASSGTSGGADTQYF	TGTGCCAGCAGCGGGACTAGCGGGGGGGCAGATACGCAGTATTTT
TRBV27	.	TRBJ2-3	TRBD2	CASSLLTSGGGTDTQYF	TGTGCCAGCAGTTTATTGACTAGCGGGGGGGGCACAGATACGCAGTATTTT
TRBV15	few	TRBJ2-4	TRBD1	CATSREGTGKNIQYF	TGTGCCACCAGCAGAGAGGGGACAGGCAAAAACATTCAGTACTTC
TRBV2	.	TRBJ2-5	TRBD1	CASARDRENWETQYF	TGTGCCAGCGCCAGGGACAGGGAAAATTGGGAGACCCAGTACTTC
TRBV5-6	.	TRBJ1-2	.	CASSLQGFPSNYGYTF	TGTGCCAGCAGCTTGCAGGGATTTCCGTCTAACTATGGCTACACCTTC
TRBV19	.	TRBJ2-2	TRBD1	CATDRGTGELFF	TGTGCCACCGACAGGGGCACCGGGGAGCTGTTTTTT
TRBV11-1	.	TRBJ2-1	.	CASSPLDEQFF	TGTGCCAGCAGCCCCCTTGATGAGCAGTTCTTC
TRBV9	.	TRBJ2-5	.	CASSATSYGETQYF	TGTGCCAGCAGCGCAACTAGCTATGGGGAGACCCAGTACTTC
TRBV11-3	.	TRBJ2-5	TRBD2	CASSPQLAGFQETQYF	TGTGCCAGCAGCCCACAACTAGCGGGGTTCCAAGAGACCCAGTACTTC
TRBV10-3	few	TRBJ1-1	.	CATGQSGPVPNLNTEAFF	TGTGCCACCGGACAAAGCGGGCCGGTACCTAACTTGAACACTGAAGCTTTCTTT
TRBV6-5	.	TRBJ1-3	.	CASSYSGTYSGNTIYF	TGTGCCAGCAGTTACTCTGGCACATACTCTGGAAACACCATATATTTT
TRBV3-1/TRBV3-2	.	TRBJ1-1	TRBD1	CASSQRTGGSEAFF	TGTGCCAGCAGCCAAAGAACAGGGGGCTCTGAAGCTTTCTTT
TRBV5-1	once	TRBJ2-7	TRBD2	CASSLGGLAGVYEQYF	TGCGCCAGCAGCTTGGGGGGGCTAGCGGGAGTTTACGAGCAGTACTTC